Listed below are T cell receptor beta chains from one sample, sequenced in a study of pediatric ulcerative colitis. Using immunoSEQ multiplex PCR, the repertoire was profiled, and TCRdb retains in-frame clones only, with some absent. The table includes fewer than 15,000 clones, around 89% detected once. The sequenced sample consisted of blood. All receptors come from a boy aged 10-17 years with moderate ulcerative colitis. Both conserved end residues are part of each CDR3. A D gene is named only where the DNA matches it firmly. Clone sizes are given selectively: once, few, many, or a class where the clone is expanded.

TRBV7-7	.	TRBJ2-3	TRBD2	15	TGTGCCAGCAGCCTTGGGCGGGAGGTTACAGATACGCAGTATTTT	CASSLGREVTDTQYF
TRBV6-1	.	TRBJ2-7	.	15	TGTGCCAGCATATTTTCCGGACTACGACCCGAAGAGCAGTACTTC	CASIFSGLRPEEQYF
TRBV9	.	TRBJ2-5	TRBD2	16	TGTGCCAGCAGTCTCGGTAGCGGGAGTGGGCAAGAGACCCAGTACTTC	CASSLGSGSGQETQYF
TRBV6-1	once	TRBJ1-2	.	13	TGTGCCAGCAGTGAACTACGGTCCTATGGCTACACCTTC	CASSELRSYGYTF
TRBV7-7	.	TRBJ2-3	TRBD2	15	TGTGCTAGCAGCTTAGTAGTGGGCGGGGGAGATACGCAGTATTTT	CASSLVVGGGDTQYF
TRBV7-2	.	TRBJ2-5	TRBD2	15	TGTGCCAGCAGCTGGACTAGCGGGGGCCAAGAGACCCAGTACTTC	CASSWTSGGQETQYF
TRBV29-1	.	TRBJ1-2	.	15	TGCAGCGTTGGAAGGGACGTGAGTTCGGGTTGGGGCTACACCTTC	CSVGRDVSSGWGYTF
TRBV6-5	.	TRBJ2-7	TRBD1	16	TGTGCCAGCAGTTTATTACAAGGGACAGACACCTACGAGCAGTACTTC	CASSLLQGTDTYEQYF
TRBV7-2	.	TRBJ2-5	TRBD2	18	TGTGCCAGCAGCTTAGTCAGCGGGGGGGCCAGAGGCCAAGAGACCCAGTACTTC	CASSLVSGGARGQETQYF
TRBV4-1	.	TRBJ2-6	.	15	TGCGCCAGCAGGGGACATAGCTCTGGGGCCAACGTCCTGACTTTC	CASRGHSSGANVLTF
TRBV7-9	.	TRBJ2-7	TRBD1	16	TGTGCCAGCAGCTGGGGGAGGACAGGGTCTACTTACGAGCAGTACTTC	CASSWGRTGSTYEQYF
TRBV6-5	.	TRBJ2-1	TRBD2	15	TGTGCCAGCCTCAATCGGGGGGGCTCCTACAATGAGCAGTTCTTC	CASLNRGGSYNEQFF
TRBV11-2	.	TRBJ1-2	.	15	TGTGCCAGCAGCCCACTCACCCGCAGGGGCCATGGCTACACCTTC	CASSPLTRRGHGYTF
TRBV7-9	.	TRBJ1-1	TRBD1	15	TGTGCCAGCAGCTCCACCGACAGGGAGATCACTGAAGCTTTCTTT	CASSSTDREITEAFF
TRBV2	.	TRBJ1-1	.	14	TGTGCCAGCAACCTCCAGGGGCTGAACACTGAAGCTTTCTTT	CASNLQGLNTEAFF
TRBV27	.	TRBJ2-3	TRBD2	15	TGTGCCAGCAGTTCGCGCGGGGGGGACACAGATACGCAGTATTTT	CASSSRGGDTDTQYF
TRBV9	.	TRBJ2-2	.	15	TGTGCCAGCAGCCCCGGGACTCCGAACATCGGGGAGCTGTTTTTT	CASSPGTPNIGELFF
TRBV20-1	.	TRBJ1-1	.	11	TGCAGTGCTGGAGTTTTGTCTGAAGCTTTCTTT	CSAGVLSEAFF
TRBV28	.	TRBJ2-3	.	17	TGTGCCAGCAGTTTATTGTTACCGACTAAGGAAACAGATACGCAGTATTTT	CASSLLLPTKETDTQYF
TRBV27	.	TRBJ2-7	.	13	TGTGCCAGCAGTTTATTCGGATCCTACGAGCAGTACTTC	CASSLFGSYEQYF
TRBV6-5	few	TRBJ2-5	.	15	TGTGCCAGCCAACTCCGGGACGGGGATCAAGAGACCCAGTACTTC	CASQLRDGDQETQYF
TRBV14	.	TRBJ1-1	.	18	TGTGCCAGCAGCCAAAATGGCAACTCCTACAATGGGAACACTGAAGCTTTCTTT	CASSQNGNSYNGNTEAFF
TRBV7-3	.	TRBJ2-7	.	15	TGTGCCAGCAGCTTATCGGGCAGGGAAGGTTACGAGCAGTACTTC	CASSLSGREGYEQYF
TRBV9	.	TRBJ2-7	.	15	TGTGCCAGCAGCGTAGGTGGGACGAACTCCTACGAGCAGTACTTC	CASSVGGTNSYEQYF